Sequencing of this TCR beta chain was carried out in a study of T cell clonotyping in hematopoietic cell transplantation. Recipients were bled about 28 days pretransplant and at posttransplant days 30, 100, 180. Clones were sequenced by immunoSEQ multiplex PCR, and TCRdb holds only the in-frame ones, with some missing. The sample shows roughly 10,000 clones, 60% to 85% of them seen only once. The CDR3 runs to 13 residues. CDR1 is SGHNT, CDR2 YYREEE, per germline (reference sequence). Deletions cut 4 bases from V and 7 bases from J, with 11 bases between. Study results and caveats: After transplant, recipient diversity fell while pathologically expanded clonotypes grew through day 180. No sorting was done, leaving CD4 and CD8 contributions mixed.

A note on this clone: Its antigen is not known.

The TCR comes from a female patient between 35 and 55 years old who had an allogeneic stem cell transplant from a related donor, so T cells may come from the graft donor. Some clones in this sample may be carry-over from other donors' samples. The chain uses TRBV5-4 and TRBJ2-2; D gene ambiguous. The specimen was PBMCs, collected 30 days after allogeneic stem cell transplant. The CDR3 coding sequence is TGTGCCAGCAGCCACCCTCGCATCGGGGAGCTGTTTTTT. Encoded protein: CASSHPRIGELFF.